This TCR beta chain was obtained from a study of T cell repertoires in ileal Crohn's disease. Study results and limitations: All patients with clonality above 26.8% had endoscopic recurrence.

About 490 nanograms of biopsy DNA per sample underwent TCRB immunosequencing. The table came from immunoSEQ multiplex PCR; TCRdb's copy has only in-frame clones and leaves some out. The sample carries under 7,500 clones, 95% recorded once. About this clone itself: Antigen: not known.

J gave up 11 bases and V 4 bases, and 11 bases lay outside the gene matches. Per the germline V gene, CDR1 is MNHEY and CDR2 is SMNVEV (reference sequence). This CDR3 has 15 residues. Input material: ileal tissue. The V and J genes are TRBV27 and TRBJ2-1; 10 bases map to TRBD2. This receptor was obtained from an adult with Crohn's disease. CDR3 loop: CASSSDSGGPLKQFF. CDR3 nucleotide sequence: TGTGCCAGCAGTTCCGATAGCGGGGGGCCGCTCAAGCAGTTCTTC.